This record looks at one TCR beta chain sequence and its context. What it binds is unknown. This entry belongs to a study of blood T cells in healthy people across ages. The authors ran a second PCR of about 6 to 11 cycles using a sample-barcoded 5' primer and a J-beta primer mix. One entry per CDR3 protein, called by TCRdb with MiXCR from the 5' RACE reads. The table lists roughly 560,000 distinct CDR3 sequences, 20% to 30% of them singletons. Findings of the study overall: PBMC samples, being unsorted, prevented any conclusive comparison of naive and antigen-experienced cells.

CDR1 and CDR2 from the germline V gene are DFQATT and SNEGSKA (reference sequence). Between the trimmed V and J ends, which lost 1 base and 4 bases, there was a span of 10 bases. This CDR3 region has 13 residues. These same data were also listed under a study on T cells of mothers and their children.

The sequenced material came from blood. The V call is TRBV20-1, the J call TRBJ2-5; D unclear. The clonotype was recovered from a boy aged 10-17 years in good health. CDR3: CSARGRIRETQYF. CDR3 nucleotide sequence: TGCAGTGCTAGAGGACGGATTAGAGAGACCCAGTACTTC.